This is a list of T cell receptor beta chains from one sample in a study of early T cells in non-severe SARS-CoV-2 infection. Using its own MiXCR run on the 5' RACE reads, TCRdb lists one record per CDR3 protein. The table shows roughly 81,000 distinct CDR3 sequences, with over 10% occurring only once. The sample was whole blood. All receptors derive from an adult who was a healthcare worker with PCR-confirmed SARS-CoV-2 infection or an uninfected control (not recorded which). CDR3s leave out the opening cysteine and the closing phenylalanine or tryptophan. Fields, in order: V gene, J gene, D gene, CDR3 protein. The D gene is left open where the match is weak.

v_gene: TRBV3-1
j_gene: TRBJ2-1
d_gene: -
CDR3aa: ASSQDGFLMGSSYNEQF

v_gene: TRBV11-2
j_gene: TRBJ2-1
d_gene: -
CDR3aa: ATTLGDPLNEQF

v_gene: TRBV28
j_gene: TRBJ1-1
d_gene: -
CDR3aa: ASSLRQANTEAF

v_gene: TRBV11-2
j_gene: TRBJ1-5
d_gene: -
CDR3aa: ASSLGQGNQPQH

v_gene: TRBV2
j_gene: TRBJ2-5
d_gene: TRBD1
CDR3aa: ASNTDRGWGETQY

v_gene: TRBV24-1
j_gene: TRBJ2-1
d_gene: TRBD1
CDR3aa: ATRDRDRDDEQF

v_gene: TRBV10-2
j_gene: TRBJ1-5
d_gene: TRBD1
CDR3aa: ASSERGQGHQPQH

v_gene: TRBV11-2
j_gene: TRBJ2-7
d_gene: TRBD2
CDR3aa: ASSLFPGLDEQY

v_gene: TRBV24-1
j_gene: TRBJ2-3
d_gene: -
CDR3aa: ATSEDDTDTQY

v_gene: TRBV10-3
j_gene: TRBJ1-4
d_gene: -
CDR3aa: AISRGEEKLF

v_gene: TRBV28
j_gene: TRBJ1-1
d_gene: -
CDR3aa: ASSPRTETEAF

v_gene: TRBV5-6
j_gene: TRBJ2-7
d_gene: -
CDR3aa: ASSFGVLPGEQY

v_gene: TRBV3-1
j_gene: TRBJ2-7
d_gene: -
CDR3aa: ASSGSSREQY

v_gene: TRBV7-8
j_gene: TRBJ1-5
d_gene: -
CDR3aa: ASSLARGQNQPQH

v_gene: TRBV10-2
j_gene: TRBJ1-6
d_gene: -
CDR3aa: ASSAGTGYNSPLH

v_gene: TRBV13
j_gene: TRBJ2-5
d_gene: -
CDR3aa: ASSNPRKLQETQY

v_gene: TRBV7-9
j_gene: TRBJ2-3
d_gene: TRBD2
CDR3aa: ASSPLAGGSTDTQY

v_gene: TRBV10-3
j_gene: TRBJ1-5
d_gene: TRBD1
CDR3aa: AISDSGQGYQPQH

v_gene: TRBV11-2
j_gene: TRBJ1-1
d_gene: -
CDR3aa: ASSPGMVEAF

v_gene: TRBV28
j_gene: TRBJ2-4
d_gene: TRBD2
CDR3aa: ASSPQAGAKNIQY

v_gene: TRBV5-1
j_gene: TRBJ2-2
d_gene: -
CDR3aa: ASSLQGTGELF

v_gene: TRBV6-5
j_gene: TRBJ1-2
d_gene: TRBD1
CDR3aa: ASSRGRTGGNYGYT

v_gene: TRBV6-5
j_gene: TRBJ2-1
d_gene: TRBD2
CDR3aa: ASSYPPTSGSNEQF

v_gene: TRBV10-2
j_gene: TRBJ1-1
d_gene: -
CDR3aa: ASRMDGNTEAF

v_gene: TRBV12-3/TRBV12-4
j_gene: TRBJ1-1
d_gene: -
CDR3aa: ASSSKGWNTEAF